This T cell receptor (beta chain) was retrieved from a study of T cell repertoires in ileal Crohn's disease. For the study at large: Every patient was operated on for stricturing (roughly 61%) or penetrating (39%) complications. Study-level points and caveats: Clonal expansions were more frequent in active smokers than non-smokers at surgery.

The CDR3 loop spans 21 amino acids. Trimming removed 0 bases from V and 2 bases from J; junction bases left unmatched: 17. Germline V gene lookup returns CDR1 SSHAT and CDR2 FNYEAQ (reference sequence). Clones were sequenced by immunoSEQ multiplex PCR, and TCRdb holds only the in-frame ones, with some missing. This sample has tens of thousands of clones, with roughly 77% found just once. Remarks on this clone: No antigen is known for it.

Sequenced material: ileal tissue. The V call is TRBV7-7, the J call TRBJ1-5; 9 positions agree with TRBD1. The clonotype originates from an adult with Crohn's disease. The chain's CDR3 is CASSLALLEDRGVGGNQPQHF. CDR3 DNA sequence: TGTGCCAGCAGCTTAGCGCTTTTGGAGGACAGGGGAGTCGGTGGCAATCAGCCCCAGCATTTT.